This T cell receptor (beta chain) is from a study of blood T cell repertoires in COVID-19. Authors' methods: Counts of nucleated cells, estimated from reference gene primer amplification, were obtained. The protocol was immunoSEQ multiplex PCR, while the TCRdb copy is restricted to in-frame clones and leaves out a portion. V and J calls and clone size are those listed in that table; D and trimming were worked out from the DNA. The sample records roughly 250,000 clones, 85% to 90% being singletons. J was trimmed by 4 bases and V by 8 bases; bases with no gene match: 10. Germline V CDR1 and CDR2: SNHLY, FYNNEI. This CDR3 spans 15 amino acids.

This chain joins TRBV2 and TRBJ2-5; 10 bases are shared with TRBD1. The sequence was obtained from a woman in her thirties or forties with acute or convalescent COVID-19. Sequenced: peripheral blood. The CDR3 loop reads CASLGDRGSGETQYF. Written as DNA, the CDR3 is TGTGCCAGCCTCGGGGACAGGGGATCGGGAGAGACCCAGTACTTC.